Presented here are 8 T cell receptor beta chains from one specimen sequenced in a study of blood T cell repertoires in COVID-19. Repertoires were generated with immunoSEQ multiplex PCR, while TCRdb's copy carries only in-frame clones and drops some. The table shows 40,000 to 50,000 clones, with about 89% occurring only once. The sequencing sample was made of peripheral blood. The receptors shown here come from a human donor in a cohort sampled during active COVID-19.

The V and J genes are TRBV18 and TRBJ2-7; TRBD2 aligns across 9 bases. The germline V gene has CDR1 KGHSH and CDR2 LQKENI. V shed 5 bases and J 4 bases; nucleotides not matched to a gene: 9. This CDR3 is 15 amino acids long. CDR3 amino acids: CASSAAGSGSYEQYF. CDR3 nucleotide sequence: TGTGCCAGCTCAGCGGCCGGTAGCGGGAGTTACGAGCAGTACTTC.

The CDR3 protein is CASSLVRPGGTEAFF. Here the CDR3 DNA reads TGTGCCAGCAGCTTGGTGAGACCGGGGGGCACTGAAGCTTTCTTT. This chain connects TRBV5-8 to TRBJ1-1; possible D gene TRBD1, 5 bases. Trimming pared 0 bases from V and 4 bases from J, leaving 13 bases between. CDR1 and CDR2 (germline): SGHTS, YDEGEE. This CDR3 has 15 residues.

This clone was picked up one time. The chain recombines TRBV2 with TRBJ1-3; maybe TRBD1 (5 bases). Germline V CDR1 and CDR2: SNHLY, FYNNEI. V shed 8 bases and J shed 0 bases, with 17 bases lying between them. The CDR3 has 16 amino acids. The CDR3 nucleotides read TGTGCCAGCCGGGCCAGGGCCATCTTCTCTGGAAACACCATATATTTT. Amino acid sequence: CASRARAIFSGNTIYF. The full variable domain, rest sourced from reference TRBV2 and TRBJ1-3, is EPEVTQTPSHQVTQMGQEVILRCVPISNHLYFYWYRQILGQKVEFLVSFYNNEISEKSEIFDDQFSVERPDGSNFTLKIRSTKLEDSAMYFCASRARAIFSGNTIYFGEGSWLTVV.

The chain is built from TRBV4-1 and TRBJ2-7, with D possibly matching TRBD2 (6 bases). CDR1 is MGHRA, CDR2 YSYEKL, per germline. The CDR3 length is 16 residues. Trimming took 0 bases from V and 3 from J, leaving 15 bases between them. The DNA for the CDR3 is TGCGCCAGCAGCCAAGAAGGGCTCGGGAGTATCTACGAGCAGTACTTC. It yields the protein CASSQEGLGSIYEQYF.

This chain links TRBV7-7 with TRBJ2-7; D possibly corresponds to TRBD2 (6 bases). V gave up 5 bases and J gave up 5 bases, with 13 bases separating them. Germline CDR1 reads SSHAT; CDR2 reads FNYEAQ (reference sequence). The CDR3 has 13 residues. The CDR3 nucleotides read TGTGCCAGCAGCCCCGCGGGGACGGACGAGCAGTACTTC. Protein product: CASSPAGTDEQYF.

V is TRBV19 and J is TRBJ2-7, with 7 bases matching TRBD1. This CDR3 contains 14 residues. Germline CDR1 reads LNHDA; CDR2 reads SQIVND (reference sequence). The J segment lost 4 bases and the V segment lost 3 bases, leaving 6 bases of the junction unmatched. The CDR3 nucleotides are TGTGCCAGTAGTATTACAGGGGTTCGGTACGAGCAGTACTTC. It encodes CASSITGVRYEQYF.

The chain has TRBV10-1 and TRBJ2-6, with 8 bases fitting TRBD1. CDR1 WNHNN and CDR2 SYGVQD come from the germline V gene (reference sequence). The CDR3 has 16 residues. Trimming took 5 bases from V and 2 from J; bases not matched to a gene: 5. CDR3 residues: CASSRTGSTGANVLTF. CDR3 bases: TGCGCCAGCAGTCGGACAGGGTCTACTGGGGCCAACGTCCTGACTTTC.

This chain uses TRBV15 with TRBJ1-1; D gene unclear. The V end lost 0 bases, the J end lost 1 base, and 3 bases lay between the germline ends. The germline gives CDR1 LNHNV, CDR2 YYDKDF (reference sequence). This CDR3 has 13 amino acids. The CDR3 DNA reads TGTGCCACCAGCAGAGATCGGAACACTGAAGCTTTCTTT. Translated, it gives CATSRDRNTEAFF.